Listed here is a single TCR beta chain. Here immunoSEQ multiplex PCR was the method, and the copy in TCRdb shows in-frame clones only, minus some. The table shows a few hundred thousand clones, with approximately 82% occurring only once. The data stem from a study of blood T cell repertoires in COVID-19. Germline CDR1 is MGHRA and CDR2 is YSYEKL. The germline V and J ends were trimmed by 1 base and 7 bases, with 10 bases remaining between them. This CDR3 region has 13 residues. This rearrangement joins TRBV4-1 to TRBJ1-1, with no clear D. The specimen sequenced was peripheral blood. This sequence was found in a man aged 55 to 70 who had recovered from COVID-19. The chain's CDR3 is CASSQGPTLEAFF. The CDR3 bases are TGCGCCAGCAGCCAAGGCCCGACACTTGAAGCTTTCTTT.